This passage covers 20 T cell receptor beta chains from one sample sequenced in a study of CD8+ T cells in alopecia areata. Sequencing used cDNA as its template, made by extracting RNA and reverse transcribing it. Assay used: immunoSEQ multiplex PCR; TCRdb lists only in-frame clones, some missing. The profile covers 180,000 or so clones, with 65% to 75% appearing a single time and approximately 10% taken by the ten largest. The source material was CD8+ T cells sorted from blood, sampled at week 0. All receptors derive from a human donor with alopecia areata.

The genes are TRBV2 and TRBJ2-1; 7 bases map to TRBD2. The trim removed 6 bases at V and 10 bases at J, leaving 9 bases unmatched. Germline assignment: CDR1 SNHLY and CDR2 FYNNEI. This CDR3 is built from 13 residues. Here the CDR3 DNA reads TGTGCCAGCAGGGGAGGCGGGGGTGGAGAGCAGTTCTTC. Protein: CASRGGGGGEQFF.

The rearrangement joins TRBV29-1 to TRBJ2-3; TRBD1 matches at 11 bases. Trimming took 3 bases from V and 3 from J; bases not matched to a gene: 5. The CDR3 is made up of 15 amino acids. Germline loops: CDR1 SQVTM, CDR2 ANQGSEA. This CDR3 is CSVDRDRGVTDTQYF. In nucleotides, the CDR3 is TGCAGCGTTGATCGGGACAGGGGGGTTACAGATACGCAGTATTTT.

This clone has just one count. The gene calls are TRBV2 and TRBJ2-1; 8 bases agree with TRBD2. The junction had 13 bases not matched to a gene; V was cut back by 3 bases and J by 6 bases. The CDR3 sequence is 17 residues long. The V gene's germline CDR1 is SNHLY and CDR2 FYNNEI. The CDR3 reads CASSDRARLAQGNEQFF. The CDR3 DNA follows: TGTGCCAGCAGTGACCGAGCTAGACTAGCGCAAGGCAATGAGCAGTTCTTC. The full variable domain, with the rest looked up from reference TRBV2 and TRBJ2-1, is EPEVTQTPSHQVTQMGQEVILRCVPISNHLYFYWYRQILGQKVEFLVSFYNNEISEKSEIFDDQFSVERPDGSNFTLKIRSTKLEDSAMYFCASSDRARLAQGNEQFFGPGTRLTVL.

This clone appeared a single time. The CDR3 DNA reads as TGTGCCAGCAGTGAAACCTATGGGACAGGAGGAAAAAAACTGTTTTTT. This sequence encodes CASSETYGTGGKKLFF. The chain has TRBV6-1 and TRBJ1-4; 8 bases are shared with TRBD1. Germline CDR1 is MNHNS and CDR2 is SASEGT. V shed 2 bases and J 9 bases; nucleotides not matched to a gene: 11. The CDR3 sequence is 16 residues long.

V and J are TRBV7-9 and TRBJ2-6, with 9 nucleotides matching TRBD1. Trimming at V came to 3 bases and at J to 4 bases, leaving 13 bases not matched to a gene. From germline, CDR1 is SEHNR and CDR2 FQNEAQ (reference sequence). The CDR3 contains 19 residues. In DNA form, the CDR3 reads TGTGCCAGCAGCTTGCTGGGAGGGACAGGGCTCGCCGGGGCCAACGTCCTGACTTTC. It is translated as CASSLLGGTGLAGANVLTF. The full variable domain, its missing parts supplied by reference TRBV7-9 and TRBJ2-6, is DTGVSQNPRHKITKRGQNVTFRCDPISEHNRLYWYRQTLGQGPEFLTYFQNEAQLEKSRLLSDRFSAERPKGSFSTLEIQRTEQGDSAMYLCASSLLGGTGLAGANVLTFGAGSRLTVL.

This clone was detected only a few times. The J gene is TRBJ2-7, the V gene TRBV29-1; possible D gene TRBD1, 6 bases. The V gene's germline CDR1 is SQVTM and CDR2 ANQGSEA. V lost 1 base to trimming and J lost 4 bases, with 11 bases between them. The CDR3 is made up of 13 amino acids. CDR3 loop: CSVEGRDTYEQYF. The CDR3 DNA is TGCAGCGTTGAAGGCCGGGACACTTACGAGCAGTACTTC.

J is TRBJ2-5 and V is TRBV13, with D tentatively TRBD1 (6 bases). The CDR3 sequence is 13 residues long. Germline V gene data show CDR1 as PRHDT and CDR2 as FYEKMQ (reference sequence). V lost 5 bases and J lost 3, with 10 bases in between. This chain's CDR3 is CASSRTDEETQYF. In DNA form, the CDR3 reads TGTGCCAGCAGCCGGACAGACGAAGAGACCCAGTACTTC.

In DNA form, the CDR3 reads TGTGCAGAAACGGGGGCCCTGAGGAACACTGAAGCTTTCTTT. Translating it yields CAETGALRNTEAFF. The chain uses TRBV27 and TRBJ1-1; tentative D call: TRBD1 (6 bases). This CDR3 contains 14 residues. Per the germline V gene, CDR1 is MNHEY and CDR2 is SMNVEV (reference sequence).

This clone was detected only a few times. The chain couples TRBV7-9 to TRBJ2-1; TRBD2 might be the D (5 bases). The V end was cut by 1 base, the J end by 8 bases, with 9 bases between. CDR3 size: 13 residues. Looked up from germline, CDR1 is SEHNR and CDR2 is FQNEAQ (reference sequence). The CDR3 DNA follows: TGTGCCAGCAGCTTAGGGACTTTGGATGAGCAGTTCTTC. As protein: CASSLGTLDEQFF.

This chain links TRBV29-1 with TRBJ2-5, with D unclear. This CDR3 spans 12 amino acids. Trimming cost V 1 base and J 4 bases, with 7 bases left between them. CDR1 and CDR2 (germline): SQVTM, ANQGSEA. The CDR3 reads CSVEALLETQYF. CDR3 DNA: TGCAGCGTTGAAGCGCTTCTAGAGACCCAGTACTTC.

For the CDR3, the DNA is TGTGCCAGCAGCGAGCTTGGAAACACCATATATTTT. It translates to CASSELGNTIYF. The J gene is TRBJ1-3, the V gene TRBV6-1; D remains unclear. The CDR3 contains 12 residues. Looked up from germline, CDR1 is MNHNS and CDR2 is SASEGT. Trimming removed 6 bases at V and 3 bases at J, with 6 bases between.

This chain links TRBV25-1 with TRBJ1-2; perhaps TRBD1 as D (6 bases). This CDR3 comprises 13 residues. V was trimmed by 7 bases and J by 7 bases, leaving 16 bases between them. The germline V gene encodes CDR1 MGHDK and CDR2 SYGVNS. This CDR3 reads CASTEGGPSGYTF. The DNA of the CDR3 is TGTGCCAGCACCGAGGGGGGGCCCAGTGGCTACACCTTC.

CDR3 amino acids: CATSKGQGSGQPQHF. For the CDR3, the DNA is TGTGCCACCAGCAAAGGACAGGGTAGCGGGCAGCCCCAGCATTTT. The V and J genes are TRBV15 and TRBJ1-5; 8 bases are shared with TRBD1. CDR1 and CDR2 (germline): LNHNV, YYDKDF (reference sequence). V shed 4 bases, J shed 7 bases, and the junction held 9 bases outside the gene matches. The CDR3 spans 15 residues.

The V gene is TRBV5-6, the J gene TRBJ1-1; no reliable D call. The CDR3 loop spans 12 amino acids. The ends were cut back, 4 bases at V and 2 bases at J, with 6 bases in the middle. CDR1 and CDR2 from the germline V gene are SGHDT and YYEEEE. The CDR3 loop reads CASSISNTEAFF. In nucleotides, the CDR3 is TGTGCCAGCAGCATATCCAACACTGAAGCTTTCTTT.

The J gene is TRBJ2-3, the V gene TRBV5-1, with 7 positions matching TRBD1. The V segment lost 3 bases and the J segment 6 bases; nucleotides outside the gene matches: 7. Germline values: CDR1 SGHRS, CDR2 YFSETQ. CDR3 length: 14 residues. The DNA of the CDR3 is TGCGCCAGCAGCTATGCGACAGGGAAGGATACGCAGTATTTT. Translation: CASSYATGKDTQYF.

The rearrangement links TRBV30 to TRBJ2-1; tentative D call: TRBD2 (5 bases). Trimming shortened V by 4 bases and J by 9 bases, and 10 bases separated the two germline ends. This CDR3 has 11 residues. From germline, CDR1 is GTSNPN and CDR2 SVGIG (reference sequence). CDR3 loop: CAWMEVTEQFF. The CDR3 nucleotides are TGTGCCTGGATGGAGGTCACTGAGCAGTTCTTC.

This chain connects TRBV25-1 to TRBJ2-1, with 10 bases matching TRBD2. There are 15 residues in the CDR3. After removal of 7 bases from V and 6 bases from J, the junction contained 9 bases not matched to a gene. Germline lookup yields CDR1 MGHDK and CDR2 SYGVNS. Here the CDR3 DNA reads TGTGCCAGCATAGAGCGGGGGGGAAAATCCAATGAGCAGTTCTTC. This codes for CASIERGGKSNEQFF.

This clone showed up just a few times. V and J are TRBV7-9 and TRBJ2-5; D uncertain. The CDR3 has 11 amino acids. V was trimmed by 3 bases and J by 5 bases, leaving 4 bases between them. Per germline, CDR1 SEHNR and CDR2 FQNEAQ (reference sequence). CDR3 in DNA: TGTGCCAGCAGCTTTCGTGAGACCCAGTACTTC. This encodes CASSFRETQYF.

V gene TRBV7-6 combines with J gene TRBJ2-5; tentatively, D is TRBD2 (6 bases). CDR1 and CDR2 from the germline V gene are SGHVS and FNYEAQ. The CDR3 covers 16 residues. The V end lost 1 base, the J end lost 5 bases, and 17 bases lay between the germline ends. The CDR3 region is CASSLVRRGSVETQYF. The CDR3 coding sequence is TGTGCCAGCAGCTTAGTCCGGCGGGGTAGTGTGGAGACCCAGTACTTC.

This clone was detected only once. This chain connects TRBV2 to TRBJ2-6; maybe TRBD1 (7 bases). The CDR3 length is 19 residues. The germline V gene has CDR1 SNHLY and CDR2 FYNNEI. The germline V and J ends were trimmed by 3 bases and 3 bases, with 21 bases remaining between them. Here the CDR3 reads CASSDPRRGRMNGANVLTF. The DNA of the CDR3 is TGTGCCAGCAGTGACCCCCGGAGGGGGCGGATGAATGGGGCCAACGTCCTGACTTTC. Supplemented by reference TRBV2 and TRBJ2-6, the full variable domain reads EPEVTQTPSHQVTQMGQEVILRCVPISNHLYFYWYRQILGQKVEFLVSFYNNEISEKSEIFDDQFSVERPDGSNFTLKIRSTKLEDSAMYFCASSDPRRGRMNGANVLTFGAGSRLTVL.